A single sample gave rise to the 23 T cell receptor beta chains below, sequenced in a study of vaccination and CD4 T cells after COVID-19 (dated by TCRdb to the early 2020s). Their antigens are not known. Receptor libraries were prepared by PCR. The sequencer listed for this sample is Illumina iSeq 100. DNA from cultured CD4+ T cells was subjected to TCR sequencing with the Oncomine TCR Beta short-read assay at the Johns Hopkins FTIC core. The public sequencing data were trimmed at Q25 with fastp and processed into clonotypes with MiXCR by TCRdb, which kept only in-frame beta chains. Merged by CDR3 protein, the rows form single entries marked with the most common genes and DNA. Recorded for this sample are about 30,000 distinct CDR3 sequences; approximately 40% of them occurred a single time. The ten top clones hold 3% to 4% of the sample. In the paper's terms, the time point label means: late sampling 161 to 241 days after vaccination in three convalescent patients. The treatment or condition label for this specimen denotes: approximately nine-day PBMC culture with coronavirus spike peptide pools or control peptides (ViraFEST assay).

The source was CD4+ T cells from blood, cultured in vitro, collected about 7 months after SARS-CoV-2 vaccination. These receptors were obtained from a human donor who had recovered from COVID-19.

V usage is TRBV10-3 and J usage is TRBJ2-7; D may be TRBD2 (7 bases). The CDR3 has 16 amino acids. CDR1 and CDR2 from the germline V gene are ENHRY and SYGVKD. The V end was cut by 4 bases, the J end by 0 bases, with 16 bases between. CDR3 residues: CAISGRGAGASYEQYF. CDR3 bases: TGTGCCATCAGTGGCCGGGGGGCAGGGGCCTCCTACGAGCAGTACTTC.

Here the CDR3 reads CASSPSPGTSGSTSYEQYF. In DNA form, the CDR3 reads TGTGCCAGCTCACCTTCCCCGGGGACTAGCGGGAGCACATCCTACGAGCAGTACTTC. V is TRBV18 and J is TRBJ2-7, with 14 bases identical to TRBD2. The CDR3 contains 19 residues. J was trimmed by 1 base and V by 3 bases; bases with no gene match: 11. The germline V gene has CDR1 KGHSH and CDR2 LQKENI.

The chain links TRBV6-1 to TRBJ2-7; D unclear. CDR1 and CDR2 (germline): MNHNS, SASEGT. The CDR3 sequence is 20 residues long. V lost 8 bases and J 2 bases, leaving 34 bases between the germline ends. CDR3 coding DNA: TGTGCCAGCGGTAATTGGGTCCGGCCAGCCCTTCAAACCACCACCTACGAGCAGTACTTC. Translation: CASGNWVRPALQTTTYEQYF.

The chain links TRBV5-4 to TRBJ1-1, with D unclear. V was trimmed by 3 bases and J by 4 bases, leaving 13 bases between them. Germline V gene data show CDR1 as SGHNT and CDR2 as YYREEE (reference sequence). The CDR3 is made up of 14 amino acids. CDR3 residues: CASSSRKVVTEAFF. The CDR3 nucleotides are TGTGCCAGCAGCTCCAGGAAAGTGGTCACTGAAGCTTTCTTT.

This clonotype was seen a few times. Here the CDR3 reads CASSKLYEQYF. Written as DNA, the CDR3 is TGTGCCAGCAGCAAACTCTACGAGCAGTACTTC. The J gene is TRBJ2-7, the V gene TRBV6-1; D gene unclear. Trimming stripped 6 bases from V and 3 bases from J, with 6 bases between. CDR3 length: 11 residues. Germline V CDR1 and CDR2: MNHNS, SASEGT.

The chain links TRBV7-9 to TRBJ2-3, with 7 bases fitting TRBD2. V dropped 1 base and J dropped 2; count of bases not matched to a gene: 6. The CDR3 runs 16 residues. Per germline, CDR1 SEHNR and CDR2 FQNEAQ (reference sequence). CDR3 bases: TGTGCCAGCAGCTTAGGGGAGGGGTCCGCCACAGATACGCAGTATTTT. It encodes CASSLGEGSATDTQYF.

CDR3 DNA: TGTGCCAGCTCCGCCGTCGACGAGCAGTACTTC. Protein sequence: CASSAVDEQYF. The J gene is TRBJ2-7, the V gene TRBV18; D unclear. V gave up 6 bases and J gave up 5 bases, with 8 bases separating them. Per the germline V gene, CDR1 is KGHSH and CDR2 is LQKENI. The CDR3 runs 11 residues.

The chain links TRBV20-1 to TRBJ2-3, with 8 bases matching TRBD2. Germline V gene data show CDR1 as DFQATT and CDR2 as SNEGSKA (reference sequence). Germline trimming cut 6 bases from V and 6 bases from J; bases unmatched to any gene: 8. There are 13 residues in the CDR3. The CDR3 is CSAERLAWDTQYF. The CDR3 nucleotides read TGCAGTGCAGAAAGACTAGCGTGGGATACGCAGTATTTT.

This clonotype was counted between two and nine times. The chain links TRBV28 to TRBJ2-3; TRBD2 is a possible D gene (6 bases). Per the germline V gene, CDR1 is MDHEN and CDR2 is SYDVKM. With 5 bases removed from V and 2 bases from J, the gap between germline ends came to 14 bases. The CDR3 length is 15 residues. The CDR3: CASSSTGTYTDTQYF. The CDR3 DNA reads as TGTGCCAGCAGTAGCACCGGGACTTACACAGATACGCAGTATTTT.

J is TRBJ1-2 and V is TRBV29-1; D is unresolved. Looked up from germline, CDR1 is SQVTM and CDR2 is ANQGSEA. The CDR3 has 12 amino acids. V dropped 5 bases and J dropped 4 bases, with 11 bases sitting between them. CDR3 DNA: TGCAGCGTTCGGGCGCCGGGCTATGGCTACACCTTC. Its protein product is CSVRAPGYGYTF.

The chain recombines TRBV12-3 or TRBV12-4 with TRBJ2-7; 9 bases agree with TRBD1. The CDR3 length is 17 residues. V lost 0 bases and J lost 5; bases outside the gene matches: 11. The CDR3 DNA reads as TGTGCCAGCAGTTTAGCTAAACCCGGGACAGGGAGTAACGAGCAGTACTTC. It encodes CASSLAKPGTGSNEQYF.

This clonotype was recorded a few times. The chain has TRBV20-1 and TRBJ1-6; no reliable D call. The CDR3 is 13 residues long. The V and J ends lost 0 bases and 6 bases respectively, with 6 bases between them. The V gene's germline CDR1 is DFQATT and CDR2 SNEGSKA (reference sequence). CDR3 in amino acids: CSAREGGNSPLHF. The DNA for the CDR3 is TGCAGTGCTAGAGAGGGAGGTAATTCACCCCTCCACTTT.

The chain employs TRBV5-1 and TRBJ2-3; 9 nucleotides match TRBD2. Germline V gene sequence: CDR1 SGHRS, CDR2 YFSETQ. The V and J ends lost 0 bases and 7 bases, in that order; junction bases with no gene match: 9. CDR3 length: 16 amino acids. The DNA for the CDR3 is TGCGCCAGCAGCTTGGAAGCGACTAGCGGCCCAAATACGCAGTATTTT. It specifies CASSLEATSGPNTQYF.

This clonotype came up a few times. The chain recombines TRBV20-1 with TRBJ2-5, with D unresolved. With 3 bases removed from V and 5 bases from J, the gap between germline ends came to 10 bases. CDR1 and CDR2 (germline): DFQATT, SNEGSKA (reference sequence). The CDR3 is 12 amino acids. CDR3 sequence reads: CSASPAQETQYF. CDR3 DNA: TGCAGTGCTAGCCCCGCCCAGGAGACCCAGTACTTC.

This clonotype showed up just a few times. The V and J genes are TRBV6-2 or TRBV6-3 and TRBJ1-2; tentative D call: TRBD1 (5 bases). Per germline, CDR1 MNHEY and CDR2 SVGEGT. The CDR3 is 14 amino acids. V gave up 5 bases and J gave up 4 bases, with 14 bases separating them. CDR3 nucleotide sequence: TGTGCCAGCAGTCCCCCCAGGGATCTCTATGGCTACACCTTC. This encodes CASSPPRDLYGYTF.

The chain carries TRBV7-3 and TRBJ2-7; no reliable D call. V shed 6 bases and J shed 2 bases, with 5 bases lying between them. Germline-derived CDR1 and CDR2 are SGHTA and FQGTGA. CDR3 size: 11 residues. CDR3 amino acids: CASRSTYEQYF. As DNA, the CDR3 is TGTGCCAGCAGATCCACCTACGAGCAGTACTTC.

The CDR3 loop reads CSATRTRYNEQFF. CDR3 nucleotides: TGCAGTGCTACCCGGACACGTTACAATGAGCAGTTCTTC. The V gene is TRBV20-1, the J gene TRBJ2-1, with TRBD1 as a possible D gene (5 bases). Germline V gives CDR1 DFQATT, CDR2 SNEGSKA (reference sequence). V was shortened by 4 bases and J by 4 bases, with 11 bases between the two germline ends. There are 13 residues in the CDR3.

J is TRBJ2-3 and V is TRBV7-9, with D unclear. This CDR3 has 15 residues. Germline CDR1 and CDR2: SEHNR and FQNEAQ (reference sequence). Trimming removed 3 bases at V and 4 bases at J, with 14 bases between. DNA for the CDR3: TGTGCCAGCAGCTTCCTACTAACCGGCGCAGATACGCAGTATTTT. It encodes CASSFLLTGADTQYF. The variable domain in full, completed from reference TRBV7-9 and TRBJ2-3, reads DTGVSQNPRHKITKRGQNVTFRCDPISEHNRLYWYRQTLGQGPEFLTYFQNEAQLEKSRLLSDRFSAERPKGSFSTLEIQRTEQGDSAMYLCASSFLLTGADTQYFGPGTRLTVL.

This clonotype is a singleton in its sample. This sequence joins TRBV6-5 and TRBJ2-3; 10 bases agree with TRBD2. The trim removed 3 bases at V and 11 bases at J, leaving 5 bases unmatched. CDR3 length: 13 residues. Per germline, CDR1 MNHEY and CDR2 SVGAGI. CDR3 DNA: TGTGCCAGCAGTTATTCAGCTAGCGGGAGGCAGTATTTT. It translates to CASSYSASGRQYF.

This clonotype showed up just a few times. The rearrangement joins TRBV6-5 to TRBJ1-6, with 7 bases matching TRBD1. The V gene's germline CDR1 is MNHEY and CDR2 SVGAGI. V was clipped by 2 bases and J by 7 bases; unmatched bases: 2. CDR3 length: 14 residues. CDR3 coding DNA: TGTGCCAGCAGTTACGGGACAGCGAATTCACCCCTCCACTTT. Residues: CASSYGTANSPLHF.

This clonotype was seen a few times. The V gene is TRBV7-9, the J gene TRBJ1-2; TRBD1 aligns across 9 bases. The CDR3 has 15 amino acids. Germline CDR1 reads SEHNR; CDR2 reads FQNEAQ (reference sequence). Trimming took 3 bases from V and 2 from J; bases not matched to a gene: 4. For the CDR3, the DNA is TGTGCCAGCAGCTTGGGGACAGGGAAAAACTATGGCTACACCTTC. It specifies CASSLGTGKNYGYTF.

The rearrangement joins TRBV19 to TRBJ2-1; D is undetermined. The germline gives CDR1 LNHDA, CDR2 SQIVND (reference sequence). Deletions cut 8 bases from V and 7 bases from J, with 18 bases between. This CDR3 has 14 residues. Here the CDR3 reads CASETGFRRNEQFF. The DNA of the CDR3 is TGTGCCAGTGAGACCGGCTTCAGGCGGAATGAGCAGTTCTTC.

This clonotype was seen a handful of times. The chain carries TRBV20-1 and TRBJ2-7, with a weak D call TRBD2 (6 bases). The CDR3 is 12 amino acids. CDR1 and CDR2 from the germline V gene are DFQATT and SNEGSKA (reference sequence). V dropped 3 bases and J dropped 2 bases, with 8 bases sitting between them. The CDR3 coding sequence is TGCAGTGCTAGCGGGAGTGCCTACGAGCAGTACTTC. This encodes CSASGSAYEQYF.